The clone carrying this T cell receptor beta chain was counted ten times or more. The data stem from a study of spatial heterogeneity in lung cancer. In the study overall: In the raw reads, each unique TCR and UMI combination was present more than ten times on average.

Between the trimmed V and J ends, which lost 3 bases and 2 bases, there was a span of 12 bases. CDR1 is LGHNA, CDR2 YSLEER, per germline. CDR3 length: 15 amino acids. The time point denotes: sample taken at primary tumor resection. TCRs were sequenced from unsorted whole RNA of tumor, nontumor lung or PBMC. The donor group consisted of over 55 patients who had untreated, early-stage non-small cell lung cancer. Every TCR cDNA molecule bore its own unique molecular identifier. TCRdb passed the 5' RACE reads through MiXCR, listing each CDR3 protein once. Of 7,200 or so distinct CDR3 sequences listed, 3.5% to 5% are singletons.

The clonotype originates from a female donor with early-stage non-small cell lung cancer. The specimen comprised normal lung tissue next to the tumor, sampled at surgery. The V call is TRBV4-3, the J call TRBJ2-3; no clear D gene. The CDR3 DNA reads TGCGCCAGCAGCCAGGAGACCTACCTCACAGATACGCAGTATTTT. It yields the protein CASSQETYLTDTQYF.